This TCR beta chain was profiled in a study of T-cell memory formation after mild COVID-19. Each CDR3 protein gets one entry after TCRdb re-called the 5' RACE reads with MiXCR. This sample has 250,000 to 300,000 distinct CDR3 sequences; about 17% occur once, and the top ten carry 22%. CDR1 is SEHNR and CDR2 is FQNEAQ in the germline V gene (reference sequence). The CDR3 sequence is 14 residues long. V gave up 2 bases and J gave up 9 bases; unmatched junction bases: 4. There are a few counts of this clonotype. This clonotype originated in a man aged 18-30 years who had mild COVID-19 (a few samples of this study predate the infection). Cell type and time point are not known. Sample: PBMCs or a T cell subset sorted from them (not recorded which). The V gene is TRBV7-9, the J gene TRBJ2-1; the match to TRBD2 covers 10 bases. This chain's CDR3 is CASSLSSGGGEQFF. Written as DNA, the CDR3 is TGTGCCAGCAGCTTATCTAGCGGGGGCGGTGAGCAGTTCTTC.